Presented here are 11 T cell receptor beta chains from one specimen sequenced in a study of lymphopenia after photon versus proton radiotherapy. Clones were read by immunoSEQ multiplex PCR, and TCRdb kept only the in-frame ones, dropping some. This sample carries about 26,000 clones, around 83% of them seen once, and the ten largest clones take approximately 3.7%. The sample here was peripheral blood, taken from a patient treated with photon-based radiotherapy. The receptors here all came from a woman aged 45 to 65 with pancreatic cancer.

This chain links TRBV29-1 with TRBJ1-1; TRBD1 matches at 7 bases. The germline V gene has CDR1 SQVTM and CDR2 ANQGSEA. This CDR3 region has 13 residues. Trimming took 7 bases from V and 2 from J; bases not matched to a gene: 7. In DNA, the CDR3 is TGCAGCGGGACCTGGGACAGTAACACTGAAGCTTTCTTT. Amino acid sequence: CSGTWDSNTEAFF.

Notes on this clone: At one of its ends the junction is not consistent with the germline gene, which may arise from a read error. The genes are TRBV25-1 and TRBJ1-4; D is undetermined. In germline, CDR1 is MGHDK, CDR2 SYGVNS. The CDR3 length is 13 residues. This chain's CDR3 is CASSDRAAQSLYF. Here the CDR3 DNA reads TGTGCCAGCAGTGATAGGGCGGCACAGTCCCTTTATTTT.

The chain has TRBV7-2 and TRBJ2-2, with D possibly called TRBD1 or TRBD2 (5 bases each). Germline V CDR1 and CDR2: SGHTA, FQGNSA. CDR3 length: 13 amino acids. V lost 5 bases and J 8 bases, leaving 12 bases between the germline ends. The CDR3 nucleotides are TGTGCCAGCAGCCCCCAGGGCGGGGGGGAGCTGTTTTTT. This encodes CASSPQGGGELFF.

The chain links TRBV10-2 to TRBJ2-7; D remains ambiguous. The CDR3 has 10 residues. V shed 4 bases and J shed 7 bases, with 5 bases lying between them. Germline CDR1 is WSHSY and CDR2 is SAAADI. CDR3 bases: TGCGCCAGCAGTGCCGGGGAGCAGTACTTC. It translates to CASSAGEQYF.

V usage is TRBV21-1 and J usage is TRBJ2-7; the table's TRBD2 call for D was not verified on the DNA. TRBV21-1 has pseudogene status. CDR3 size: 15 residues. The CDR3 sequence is CASSKGGVPTYEQYF. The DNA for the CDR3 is TGTGCCAGCAGCAAGGGGGGAGTGCCGACCTACGAGCAGTACTTC.

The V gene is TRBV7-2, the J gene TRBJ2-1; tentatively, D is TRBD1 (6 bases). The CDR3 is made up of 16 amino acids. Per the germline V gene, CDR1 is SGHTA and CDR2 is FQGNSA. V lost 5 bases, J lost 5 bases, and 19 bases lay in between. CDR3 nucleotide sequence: TGTGCCAGCAGCCCGCCAGGGGCGGTAGGGAACAATGAGCAGTTCTTC. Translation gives CASSPPGAVGNNEQFF.

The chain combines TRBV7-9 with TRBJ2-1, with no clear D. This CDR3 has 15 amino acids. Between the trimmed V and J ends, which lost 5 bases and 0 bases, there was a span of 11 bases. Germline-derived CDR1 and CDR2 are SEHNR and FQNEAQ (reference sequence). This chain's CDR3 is CASSNPRLSYNEQFF. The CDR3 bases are TGTGCCAGCAGCAACCCCCGCCTCTCCTACAATGAGCAGTTCTTC. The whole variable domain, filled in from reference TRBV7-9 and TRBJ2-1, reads DTGVSQNPRHKITKRGQNVTFRCDPISEHNRLYWYRQTLGQGPEFLTYFQNEAQLEKSRLLSDRFSAERPKGSFSTLEIQRTEQGDSAMYLCASSNPRLSYNEQFFGPGTRLTVL.

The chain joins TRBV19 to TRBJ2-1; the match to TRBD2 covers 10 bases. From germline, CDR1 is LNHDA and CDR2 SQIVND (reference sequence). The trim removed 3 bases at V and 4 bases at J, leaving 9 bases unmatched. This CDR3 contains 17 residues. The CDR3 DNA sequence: TGTGCCAGTAGTATGTGGACTAGCGGAGACCTTTACAATGAGCAGTTCTTC. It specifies CASSMWTSGDLYNEQFF.

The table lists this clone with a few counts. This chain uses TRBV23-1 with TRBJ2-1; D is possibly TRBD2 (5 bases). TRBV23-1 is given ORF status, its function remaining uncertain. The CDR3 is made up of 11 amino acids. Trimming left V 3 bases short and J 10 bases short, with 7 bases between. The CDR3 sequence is CASSHSGEQFF. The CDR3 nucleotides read TGCGCCAGCAGTCATTCGGGGGAGCAGTTCTTC.

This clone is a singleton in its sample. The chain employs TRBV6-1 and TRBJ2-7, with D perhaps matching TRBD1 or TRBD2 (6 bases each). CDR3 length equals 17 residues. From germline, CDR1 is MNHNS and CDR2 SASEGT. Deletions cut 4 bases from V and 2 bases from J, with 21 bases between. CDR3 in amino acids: CASSGSSRGERTYEQYF. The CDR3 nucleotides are TGTGCCAGCAGTGGGTCTTCAAGGGGGGAGCGAACCTACGAGCAGTACTTC.

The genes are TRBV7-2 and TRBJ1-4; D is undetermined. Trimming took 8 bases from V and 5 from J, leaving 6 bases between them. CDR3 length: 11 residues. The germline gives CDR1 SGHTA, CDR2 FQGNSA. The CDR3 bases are TGTGCCAGCTCGGCGAATGAAAAACTGTTTTTT. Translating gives CASSANEKLFF.